This is a list of T cell receptor beta chains from one sample in a study of metastatic and nonmetastatic thyroid tumors. TCRdb reassembled clones from the PCR reads with MiXCR. The sample has about 23,000 clones; around a fifth are singletons. The sequenced material came from blood. Receptors were obtained from a male donor with papillary thyroid cancer or a benign thyroid nodule (not recorded which). Some clones in this sample may be carry-over from other donors' samples. Both conserved end residues are part of each CDR3. The listing skips clone size in some rows; elsewhere it reads once, few, many or a size class.

J gene | V gene | clone size | CDR3 protein
TRBJ2-2 | TRBV9 | many | CASSARRAPGELFF
TRBJ1-6 | TRBV5-1 | NA | CASSLGSSYNSPLHF
TRBJ1-5 | TRBV11-2 | NA | CASSVSDGRLNQPQHF
TRBJ2-2 | TRBV11-3 | NA | CASSRGGGELFF
TRBJ2-7 | TRBV19 | few | CASSPTGGPTYEQYF
TRBJ2-7 | TRBV15 | medium-sized | CATSRSEGYEQYF
TRBJ2-4 | TRBV14 | NA | CASSKGQGASKNIQYF
TRBJ2-4 | TRBV13 | many | CASSSGVAKNIQYF
TRBJ2-3 | TRBV2 | NA | CASSVGPPHQQGITDTQYF
TRBJ2-3 | TRBV11-1 | NA | CASSTTGGETDTQYF
TRBJ2-2 | TRBV9 | many | CASSEDWDTGELFF
TRBJ1-5 | TRBV2 | NA | CASSEGGQGNQPQHF
TRBJ1-2 | TRBV4-1 | many | CASSQALKGGPTNYGYTF
TRBJ2-3 | TRBV24-1 | NA | CATSDSTQGLAGGPFADTQYF
TRBJ2-1 | TRBV20-1 | NA | CSARGRVRGDEQFF
TRBJ1-1 | TRBV6-5 | few | CASSYSMTGRNGAFF
TRBJ1-5 | TRBV5-6 | NA | CASSFGSSNQPQHF